This T cell receptor (beta chain) emerged from a study of T cell responses to AZD1222 COVID-19 vaccine. General observations from the study: Receipt of two AZD1222 doses was followed by a rise in Spike-specific TCR breadth and depth. The study sampled repertoires only after the peak T cell response.

Germline V gene data show CDR1 as KGHSH and CDR2 as LQKENI. Trimming pared 3 bases from V and 0 bases from J, leaving 6 bases between. The CDR3 has 14 amino acids. TCRdb's copy holds only in-frame clones and misses some; the assay was immunoSEQ multiplex PCR. Here the sample spans 150,000 to 250,000 clones, roughly 92% being singletons. A note on this clone: No antigen is known for it.

The rearrangement uses TRBV18 and TRBJ1-3; the D is unclear. The sequenced sample was peripheral blood, obtained 28 days after the second AZD1222 dose. The clonotype comes from an adult who received the AZD1222 COVID-19 vaccine. CDR3 nucleotide sequence: TGTGCCAGCTCACCGCAGAGCTCTGGAAACACCATATATTTT. Its protein is CASSPQSSGNTIYF.